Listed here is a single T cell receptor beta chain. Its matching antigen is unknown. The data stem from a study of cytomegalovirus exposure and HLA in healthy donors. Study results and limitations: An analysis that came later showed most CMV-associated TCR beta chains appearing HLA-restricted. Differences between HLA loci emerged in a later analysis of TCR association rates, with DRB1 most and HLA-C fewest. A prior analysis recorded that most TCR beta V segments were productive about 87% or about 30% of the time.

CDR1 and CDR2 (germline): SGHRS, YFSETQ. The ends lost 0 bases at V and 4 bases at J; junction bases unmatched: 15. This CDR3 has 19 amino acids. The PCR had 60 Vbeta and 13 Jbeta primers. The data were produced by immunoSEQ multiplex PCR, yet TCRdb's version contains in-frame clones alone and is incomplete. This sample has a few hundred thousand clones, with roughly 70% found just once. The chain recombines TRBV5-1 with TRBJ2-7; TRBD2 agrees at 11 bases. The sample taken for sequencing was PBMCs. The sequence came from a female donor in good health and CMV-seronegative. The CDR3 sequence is CASSLVRASGRFPGYEQYF. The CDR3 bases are TGCGCCAGCAGCTTGGTTAGGGCTAGCGGGAGGTTTCCGGGATACGAGCAGTACTTC.